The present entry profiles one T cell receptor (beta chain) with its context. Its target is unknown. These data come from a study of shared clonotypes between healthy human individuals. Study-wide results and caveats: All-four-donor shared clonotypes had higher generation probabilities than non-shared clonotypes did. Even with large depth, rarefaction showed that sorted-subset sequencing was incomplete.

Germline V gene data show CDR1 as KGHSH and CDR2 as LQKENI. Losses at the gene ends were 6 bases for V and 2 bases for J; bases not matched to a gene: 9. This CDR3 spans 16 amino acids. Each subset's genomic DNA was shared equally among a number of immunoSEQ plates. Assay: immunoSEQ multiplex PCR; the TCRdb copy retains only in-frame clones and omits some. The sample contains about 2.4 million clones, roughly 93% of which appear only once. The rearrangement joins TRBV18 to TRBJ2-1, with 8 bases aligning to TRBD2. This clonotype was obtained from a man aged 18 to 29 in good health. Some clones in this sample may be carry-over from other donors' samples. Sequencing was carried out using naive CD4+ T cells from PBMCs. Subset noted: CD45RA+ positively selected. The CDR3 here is CASSPLAGATYNEQFF. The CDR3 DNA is TGTGCCAGCTCTCCTCTAGCGGGCGCAACCTACAATGAGCAGTTCTTC.